The T cell receptor (beta chain) described here comes from a study of T cells in Graves' hyperthyroidism and ophthalmopathy. On the study more broadly: The initial diagnosis was the point when peripheral blood was collected, ahead of any treatment.

The table lists this clonotype with many counts. CDR3 size: 14 residues. CDR1 and CDR2 from the germline V gene are ENHRY and SYGVKD. Unmatched junction bases numbered 7, after V lost 10 bases and J lost 4 bases. A patient was excluded if there was uncontrolled infection, other autoimmune disease, pregnancy or lactation. It was RNA transcripts that yielded the amplified TCR beta CDR3 regions. The primer set for the first-round RT-PCR of the TCR CDR3 was HTBI. TCRdb reprocessed the multiplex PCR reads with MiXCR, giving one entry per CDR3 protein. This sample has 600,000 to 900,000 distinct CDR3 sequences, with about a sixth found just once.

The sequencing input was blood. This chain connects TRBV10-3 to TRBJ2-3, with 11 bases identical to TRBD2. The receptor was isolated from a man between 18 and 35 years old with Graves' hyperthyroidism. The CDR3, as DNA: TGTGCCACGACAACTAGCGGGAGTGCAGATACGCAGTATTTT. This codes for CATTTSGSADTQYF.